The 16 T cell receptor beta chains reported below all come from one sample, sequenced in a study of blood T cell repertoires in COVID-19. Data came from immunoSEQ multiplex PCR; TCRdb stores just in-frame clones and leaves some out. The repertoire has about 140,000 clones, 88% of them found once; the top ten carry more than 1.5%. The sequenced sample was peripheral blood. These receptor sequences come from a woman aged 55-70 years with acute or convalescent COVID-19.

The chain joins TRBV5-4 to TRBJ2-2, with a possible D match to TRBD1 (6 bases). Trimming took off 4 bases at V and 1 base at J, with 8 bases between the two ends. This CDR3 has 14 residues. Germline-derived CDR1 and CDR2 are SGHNT and YYREEE (reference sequence). As DNA, the CDR3 is TGTGCCAGCAGCCCGGGACAGAACACCGGGGAGCTGTTTTTT. It specifies CASSPGQNTGELFF.

This clone was picked up a small number of times. V is TRBV10-3 and J is TRBJ1-2, with TRBD1 matching 9 bases. With V trimmed by 10 bases and J by 6 bases, 12 bases remained unmatched. The germline V gene has CDR1 ENHRY and CDR2 SYGVKD. CDR3 length: 14 residues. The CDR3 coding sequence is TGTGCCACCAGCAACACAGGGGGCGGTGATGGCTACACCTTC. Its translation is CATSNTGGGDGYTF.

As concerns this clone: Other DNA sequences from this sample encode an identical CDR3 as well. The rearrangement joins TRBV20-1 to TRBJ1-2; TRBD1 might be the D (5 bases). The CDR3 sequence is 10 residues long. Germline assignment: CDR1 DFQATT and CDR2 SNEGSKA (reference sequence). Trimming shortened V by 6 bases and J by 11 bases, and 13 bases separated the two germline ends. CDR3 nucleotides: TGCAGTGCCCACCGGGGGGGGTACACCTTC. It encodes CSAHRGGYTF.

The chain employs TRBV28 and TRBJ2-7; D remains ambiguous. The germline CDR1 and CDR2 sequences are MDHEN and SYDVKM. Trimming removed 3 bases from V and 5 bases from J, with 8 bases in between. CDR3 length equals 12 residues. The CDR3 nucleotides are TGTGCCAGCAGTTTCCTTCGTGACGAGCAGTACTTC. Amino acid sequence: CASSFLRDEQYF. Looking up the rest from reference TRBV28 and TRBJ2-7 gives the full variable domain: DVKVTQSSRYLVKRTGEKVFLECVQDMDHENMFWYRQDPGLGLRLIYFSYDVKMKEKGDIPEGYSVSREKKERFSLILESASTNQTSMYLCASSFLRDEQYFGPGTRLTVT.

J is TRBJ2-1 and V is TRBV19; 11 bases line up with TRBD2. This CDR3 is 15 amino acids long. V gave up 5 bases and J gave up 7 bases; unmatched junction bases: 7. Germline CDR1 is LNHDA and CDR2 is SQIVND (reference sequence). DNA of the CDR3: TGTGCCAGTAGTCCGCTAGCGGGGGGCATGAATGAGCAGTTCTTC. It specifies CASSPLAGGMNEQFF.

The chain has TRBV19 and TRBJ1-4; D is unclear. V was clipped by 2 bases and J by 0 bases, with 7 bases between them. Germline CDR1 is LNHDA and CDR2 is SQIVND (reference sequence). The CDR3 is 15 residues long. CDR3 DNA: TGTGCCAGTAGTATAAACCGGGCAACTAATGAAAAACTGTTTTTT. It translates to CASSINRATNEKLFF.

This clone was observed once. The genes are TRBV7-2 and TRBJ1-3; TRBD1 agrees at 8 bases. Germline trimming cut 2 bases from V and 1 base from J; bases unmatched to any gene: 4. The CDR3 contains 16 residues. Germline assignment: CDR1 SGHTA and CDR2 FQGNSA. The CDR3 bases are TGTGCCAGCAGCTTATCAACAGGGGGATCTGGAAACACCATATATTTT. Translating it yields CASSLSTGGSGNTIYF. Full variable domain (missing parts from reference TRBV7-2 and TRBJ1-3): GAGVSQSPSNKVTEKGKDVELRCDPISGHTALYWYRQSLGQGLEFLIYFQGNSAPDKSGLPSDRFSAERTGGSVSTLTIQRTQQEDSAVYLCASSLSTGGSGNTIYFGEGSWLTVV.

The gene calls are TRBV25-1 and TRBJ1-2; 10 bases are a match to TRBD1. Germline CDR1 reads MGHDK; CDR2 reads SYGVNS. The CDR3 is 14 residues long. V lost 5 bases to trimming and J lost 5 bases; unmatched junction nucleotides: 5. The CDR3 loop reads CASSKGQGDYGYTF. The CDR3 DNA reads as TGTGCCAGCAGTAAAGGACAGGGGGATTATGGCTACACCTTC.

The V and J genes are TRBV7-8 and TRBJ2-7; TRBD2 agrees at 7 bases. V was clipped by 5 bases and J by 2 bases; unmatched bases: 9. In germline, CDR1 is SGHVS, CDR2 FQNEAQ. CDR3 length equals 15 residues. CDR3 sequence: CASSTTPGLAYEQYF. For the CDR3, the DNA is TGTGCCAGCAGCACTACCCCAGGACTAGCCTACGAGCAGTACTTC.

CDR3 in amino acids: CATRKEEETQYF. As DNA, the CDR3 is TGTGCCACCCGCAAAGAGGAAGAGACCCAGTACTTC. The chain joins TRBV10-3 to TRBJ2-5, with D unclear. Germline CDR1 reads ENHRY; CDR2 reads SYGVKD. This CDR3 region has 12 residues. V was clipped by 10 bases and J by 3 bases, with 12 bases between them.

The CDR3: CASSITGNSPLHF. CDR3 DNA sequence: TGTGCCAGTAGTATCACGGGGAATTCACCCCTCCACTTT. The chain carries TRBV19 and TRBJ1-6; no clear D. This CDR3 is 13 amino acids long. Germline loops: CDR1 LNHDA, CDR2 SQIVND (reference sequence). V shed 3 bases and J shed 7 bases, with 7 bases lying between them.

The chain employs TRBV19 and TRBJ1-1; 7 bases are shared with TRBD1. This CDR3 spans 16 amino acids. V shed 5 bases and J 1 base; nucleotides not matched to a gene: 10. Germline CDR1 and CDR2: LNHDA and SQIVND (reference sequence). The CDR3 coding sequence is TGTGCCAGTAGTCCGACTTACAGGGGTAGGAACACTGAAGCTTTCTTT. Protein product: CASSPTYRGRNTEAFF. The variable domain in full, with the rest retrieved from reference TRBV19 and TRBJ1-1, is DGGITQSPKYLFRKEGQNVTLSCEQNLNHDAMYWYRQDPGQGLRLIYYSQIVNDFQKGDIAEGYSVSREKKESFPLTVTSAQKNPTAFYLCASSPTYRGRNTEAFFGQGTRLTVV.

V gene TRBV6-5 combines with J gene TRBJ2-1; TRBD2 matches at 7 bases. J lost 3 bases, V lost 11 bases, and 7 bases had no gene match. The CDR3 spans 13 residues. Germline V gives CDR1 MNHEY, CDR2 SVGAGI. The CDR3 is CASSRDYYNEQFF. DNA for the CDR3: TGTGCCTCAAGTCGGGACTACTACAATGAGCAGTTCTTC.

In its sample, this clone was seen a few times. This chain joins TRBV30 and TRBJ1-6; D possibly corresponds to TRBD1 (5 bases). The ends were cut back, 2 bases at V and 16 bases at J, with 15 bases in the middle. In germline, CDR1 is GTSNPN, CDR2 SVGIG (reference sequence). The CDR3 totals 12 residues. CDR3 coding DNA: TGTGCCTGGAGTCGGAGTCAGGGCCGGCTCCACTTT. Translation gives CAWSRSQGRLHF.

V usage is TRBV5-4 and J usage is TRBJ1-2, with 7 bases aligning to TRBD1. V lost 4 bases, J lost 0 bases, and 6 bases stayed unmatched. CDR1 and CDR2 (germline): SGHNT, YYREEE (reference sequence). This CDR3 comprises 15 residues. The chain's CDR3 is CASSLHDRANYGYTF. DNA of the CDR3: TGTGCCAGCAGCCTCCACGACAGGGCTAACTATGGCTACACCTTC.

The gene calls are TRBV6-5 and TRBJ2-3, with TRBD1 identical over 9 bases. J lost 5 bases, V lost 7 bases, and 7 bases had no gene match. CDR3 length equals 14 residues. CDR1 and CDR2 (germline): MNHEY, SVGAGI. The CDR3 here is CASTGTGIVDTQYF. CDR3 coding DNA: TGTGCCAGCACCGGGACAGGGATCGTAGATACGCAGTATTTT.